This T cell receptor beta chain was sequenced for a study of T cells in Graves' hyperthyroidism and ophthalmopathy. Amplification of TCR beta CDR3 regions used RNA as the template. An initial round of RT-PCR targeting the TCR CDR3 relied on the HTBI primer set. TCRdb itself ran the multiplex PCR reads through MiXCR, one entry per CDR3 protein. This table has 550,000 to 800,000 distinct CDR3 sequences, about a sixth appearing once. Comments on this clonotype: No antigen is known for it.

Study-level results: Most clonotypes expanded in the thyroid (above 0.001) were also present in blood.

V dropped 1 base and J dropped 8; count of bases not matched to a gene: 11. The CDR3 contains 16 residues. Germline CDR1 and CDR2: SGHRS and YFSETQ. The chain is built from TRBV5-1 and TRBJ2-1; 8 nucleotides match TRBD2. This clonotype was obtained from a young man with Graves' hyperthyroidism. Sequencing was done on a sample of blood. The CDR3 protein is CASSLRLSGRGDEQFF. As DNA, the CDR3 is TGCGCCAGCAGCTTGAGACTAAGCGGGAGAGGCGATGAGCAGTTCTTC.